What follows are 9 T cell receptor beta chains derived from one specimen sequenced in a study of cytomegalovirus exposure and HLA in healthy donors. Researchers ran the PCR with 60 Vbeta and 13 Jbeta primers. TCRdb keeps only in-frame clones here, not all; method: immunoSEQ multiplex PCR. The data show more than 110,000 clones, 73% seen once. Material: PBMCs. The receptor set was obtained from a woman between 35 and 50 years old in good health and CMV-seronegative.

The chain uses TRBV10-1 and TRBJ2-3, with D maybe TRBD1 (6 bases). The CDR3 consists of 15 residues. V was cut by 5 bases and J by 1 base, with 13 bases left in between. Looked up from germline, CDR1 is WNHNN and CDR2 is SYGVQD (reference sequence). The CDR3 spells CASSSGQLGTDTQYF. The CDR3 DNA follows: TGCGCCAGCAGTTCCGGACAGCTTGGCACAGATACGCAGTATTTT.

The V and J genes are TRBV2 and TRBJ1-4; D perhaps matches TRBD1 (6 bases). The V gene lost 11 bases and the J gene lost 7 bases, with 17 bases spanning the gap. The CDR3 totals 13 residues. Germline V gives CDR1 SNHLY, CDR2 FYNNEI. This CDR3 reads CASYRERGEKLFF. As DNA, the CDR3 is TGTGCCTCTTACAGGGAGAGGGGTGAAAAACTGTTTTTT.

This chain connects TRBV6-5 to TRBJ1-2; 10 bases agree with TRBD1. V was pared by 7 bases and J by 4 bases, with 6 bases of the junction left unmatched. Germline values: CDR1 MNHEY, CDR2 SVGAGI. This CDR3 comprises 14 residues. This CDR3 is CASTPGQGIYGYTF. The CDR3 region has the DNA TGTGCCAGCACCCCGGGACAGGGGATCTATGGCTACACCTTC.

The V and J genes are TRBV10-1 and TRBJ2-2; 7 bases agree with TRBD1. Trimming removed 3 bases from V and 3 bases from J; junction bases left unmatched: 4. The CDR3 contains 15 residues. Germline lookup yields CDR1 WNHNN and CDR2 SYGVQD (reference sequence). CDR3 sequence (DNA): TGCGCCAGCAGTGACTTAGGGGGCGACACCGGGGAGCTGTTTTTT. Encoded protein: CASSDLGGDTGELFF.

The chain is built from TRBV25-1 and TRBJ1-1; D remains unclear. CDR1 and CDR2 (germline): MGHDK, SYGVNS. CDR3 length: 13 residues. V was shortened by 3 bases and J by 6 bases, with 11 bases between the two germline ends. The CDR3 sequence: CASSERGGSEAFF. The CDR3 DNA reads TGTGCCAGCAGTGAGCGGGGAGGGTCTGAAGCTTTCTTT.

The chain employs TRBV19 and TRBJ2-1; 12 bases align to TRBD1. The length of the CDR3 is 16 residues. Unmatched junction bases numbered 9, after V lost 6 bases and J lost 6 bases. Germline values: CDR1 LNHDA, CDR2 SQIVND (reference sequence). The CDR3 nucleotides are TGTGCCAGTAGCAGATTAGAGGGACAGGGGGCCAATGAGCAGTTCTTC. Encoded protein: CASSRLEGQGANEQFF.

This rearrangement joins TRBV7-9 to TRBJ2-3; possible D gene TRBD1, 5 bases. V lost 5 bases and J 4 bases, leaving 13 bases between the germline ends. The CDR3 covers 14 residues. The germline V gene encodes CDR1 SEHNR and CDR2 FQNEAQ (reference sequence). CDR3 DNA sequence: TGTGCCAGCAGCCCCGAAGGGGCTCCAGATACGCAGTATTTT. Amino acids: CASSPEGAPDTQYF.

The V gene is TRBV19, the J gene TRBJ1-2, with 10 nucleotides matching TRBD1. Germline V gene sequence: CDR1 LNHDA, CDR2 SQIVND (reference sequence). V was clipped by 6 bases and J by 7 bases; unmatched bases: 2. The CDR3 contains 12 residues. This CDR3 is CASSDRGLGYTF. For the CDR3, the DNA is TGTGCCAGTAGCGACAGGGGGCTTGGCTACACCTTC.

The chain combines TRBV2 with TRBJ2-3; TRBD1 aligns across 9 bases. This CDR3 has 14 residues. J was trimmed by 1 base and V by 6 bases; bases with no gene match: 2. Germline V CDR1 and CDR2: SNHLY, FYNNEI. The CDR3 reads CASRRTGGTDTQYF. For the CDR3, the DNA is TGTGCCAGCAGAAGGACAGGGGGCACAGATACGCAGTATTTT.